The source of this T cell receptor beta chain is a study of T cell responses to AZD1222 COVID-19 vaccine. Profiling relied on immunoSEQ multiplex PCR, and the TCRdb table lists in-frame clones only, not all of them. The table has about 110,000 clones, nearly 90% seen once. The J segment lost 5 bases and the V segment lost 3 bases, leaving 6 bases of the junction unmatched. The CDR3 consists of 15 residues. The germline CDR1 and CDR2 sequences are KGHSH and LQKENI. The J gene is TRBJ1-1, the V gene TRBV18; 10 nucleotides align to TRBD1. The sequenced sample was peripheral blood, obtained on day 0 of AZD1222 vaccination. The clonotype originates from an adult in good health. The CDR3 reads CASSPGTGAGTEAFF. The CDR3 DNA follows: TGTGCCAGCTCACCCGGGACAGGGGCTGGAACTGAAGCTTTCTTT.